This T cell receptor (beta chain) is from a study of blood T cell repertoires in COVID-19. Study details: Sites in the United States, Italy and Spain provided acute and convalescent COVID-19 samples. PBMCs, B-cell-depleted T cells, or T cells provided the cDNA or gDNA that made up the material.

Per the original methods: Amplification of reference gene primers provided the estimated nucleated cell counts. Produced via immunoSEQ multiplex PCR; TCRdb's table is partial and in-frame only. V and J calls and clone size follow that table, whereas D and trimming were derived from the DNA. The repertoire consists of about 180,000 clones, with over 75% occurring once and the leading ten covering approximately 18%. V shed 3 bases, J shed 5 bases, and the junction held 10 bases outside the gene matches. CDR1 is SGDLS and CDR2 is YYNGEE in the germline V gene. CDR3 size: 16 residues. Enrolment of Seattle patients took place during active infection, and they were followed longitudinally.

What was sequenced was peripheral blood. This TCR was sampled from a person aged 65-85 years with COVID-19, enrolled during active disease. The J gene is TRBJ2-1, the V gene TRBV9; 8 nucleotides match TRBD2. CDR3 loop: CASSDIKLAGNNEQFF. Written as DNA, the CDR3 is TGTGCCAGCAGCGACATAAAATTAGCGGGGAACAATGAGCAGTTCTTC.